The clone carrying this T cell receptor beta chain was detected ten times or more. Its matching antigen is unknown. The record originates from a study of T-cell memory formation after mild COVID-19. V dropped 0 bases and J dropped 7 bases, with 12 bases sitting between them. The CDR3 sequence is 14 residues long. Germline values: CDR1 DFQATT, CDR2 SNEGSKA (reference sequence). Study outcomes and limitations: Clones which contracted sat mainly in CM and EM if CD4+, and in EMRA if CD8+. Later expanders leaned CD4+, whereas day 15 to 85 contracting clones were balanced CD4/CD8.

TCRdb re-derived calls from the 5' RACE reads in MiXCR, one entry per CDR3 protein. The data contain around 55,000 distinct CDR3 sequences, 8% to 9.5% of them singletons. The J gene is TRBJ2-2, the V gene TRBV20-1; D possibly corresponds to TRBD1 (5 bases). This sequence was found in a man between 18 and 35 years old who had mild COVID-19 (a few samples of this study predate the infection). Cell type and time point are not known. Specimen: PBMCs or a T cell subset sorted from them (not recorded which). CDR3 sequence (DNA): TGCAGTGCTAGAGATCCGCAGGGTAGCGGGGAGCTGTTTTTT. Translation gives CSARDPQGSGELFF.